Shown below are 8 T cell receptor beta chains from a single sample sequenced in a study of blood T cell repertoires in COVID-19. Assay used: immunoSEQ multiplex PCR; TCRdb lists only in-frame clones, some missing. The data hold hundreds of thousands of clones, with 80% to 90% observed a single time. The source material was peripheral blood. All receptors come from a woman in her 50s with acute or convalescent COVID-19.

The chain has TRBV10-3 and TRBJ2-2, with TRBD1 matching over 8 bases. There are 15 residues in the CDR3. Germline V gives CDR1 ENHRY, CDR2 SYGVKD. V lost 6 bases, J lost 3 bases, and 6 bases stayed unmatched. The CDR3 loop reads CAIRGQGADTGELFF. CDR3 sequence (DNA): TGTGCCATCAGGGGGCAGGGGGCGGACACCGGGGAGCTGTTTTTT.

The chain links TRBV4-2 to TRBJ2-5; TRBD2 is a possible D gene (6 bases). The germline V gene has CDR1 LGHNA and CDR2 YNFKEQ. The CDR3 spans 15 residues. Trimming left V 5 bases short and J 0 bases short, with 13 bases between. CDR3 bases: TGTGCCAGCAGCAAGGAATCGGGAGACCAAGAGACCCAGTACTTC. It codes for CASSKESGDQETQYF.

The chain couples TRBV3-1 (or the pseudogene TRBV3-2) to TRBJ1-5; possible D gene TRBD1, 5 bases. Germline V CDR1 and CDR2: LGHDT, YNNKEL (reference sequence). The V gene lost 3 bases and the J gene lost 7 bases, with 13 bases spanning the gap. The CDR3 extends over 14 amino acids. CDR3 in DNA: TGTGCCAGCAGCCACGGTAAGAAGGGGCAGCCCCAGCATTTT. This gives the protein CASSHGKKGQPQHF.

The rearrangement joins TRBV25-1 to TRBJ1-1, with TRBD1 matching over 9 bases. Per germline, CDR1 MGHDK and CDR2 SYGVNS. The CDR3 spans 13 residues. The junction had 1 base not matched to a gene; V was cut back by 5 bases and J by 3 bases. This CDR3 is CASSRQGDTEAFF. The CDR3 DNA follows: TGTGCCAGCAGTAGACAGGGGGACACTGAAGCTTTCTTT.

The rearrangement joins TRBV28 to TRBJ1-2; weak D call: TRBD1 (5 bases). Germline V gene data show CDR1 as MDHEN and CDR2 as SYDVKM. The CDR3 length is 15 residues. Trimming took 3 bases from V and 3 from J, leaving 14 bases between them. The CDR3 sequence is CASSLWDLRYYGYTF. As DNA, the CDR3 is TGTGCCAGCAGTTTGTGGGACTTACGTTACTATGGCTACACCTTC.

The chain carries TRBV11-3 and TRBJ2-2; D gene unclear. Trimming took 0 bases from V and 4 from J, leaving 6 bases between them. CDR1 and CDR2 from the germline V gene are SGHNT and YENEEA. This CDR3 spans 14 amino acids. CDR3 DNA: TGTGCCAGCAGCTTAGATCCTTCCACCGGGGAGCTGTTTTTT. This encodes CASSLDPSTGELFF.

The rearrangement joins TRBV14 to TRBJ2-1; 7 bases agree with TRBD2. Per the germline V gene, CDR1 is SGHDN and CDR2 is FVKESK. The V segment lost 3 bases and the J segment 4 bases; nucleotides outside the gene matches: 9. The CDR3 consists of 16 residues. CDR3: CASSHYGGREYNEQFF. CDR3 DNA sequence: TGTGCCAGCAGCCATTACGGCGGGAGAGAATACAATGAGCAGTTCTTC.

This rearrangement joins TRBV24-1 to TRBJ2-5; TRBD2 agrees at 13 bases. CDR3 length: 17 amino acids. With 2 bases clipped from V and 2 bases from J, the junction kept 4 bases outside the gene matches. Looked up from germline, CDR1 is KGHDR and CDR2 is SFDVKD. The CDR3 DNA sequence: TGTGCCACCAGTGATTCACAACTAGCGGGGGGGCAAGAGACCCAGTACTTC. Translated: CATSDSQLAGGQETQYF.